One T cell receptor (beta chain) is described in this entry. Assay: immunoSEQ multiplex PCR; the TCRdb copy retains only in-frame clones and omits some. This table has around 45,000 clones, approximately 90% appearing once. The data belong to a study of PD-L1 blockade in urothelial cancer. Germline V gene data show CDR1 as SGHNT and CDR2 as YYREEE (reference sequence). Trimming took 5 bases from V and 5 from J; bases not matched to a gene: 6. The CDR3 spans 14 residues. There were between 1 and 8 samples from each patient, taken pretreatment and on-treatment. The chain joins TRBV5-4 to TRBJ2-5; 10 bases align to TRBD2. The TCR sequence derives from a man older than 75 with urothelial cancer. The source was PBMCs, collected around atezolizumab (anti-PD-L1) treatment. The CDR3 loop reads CASSLAGGVETQYF. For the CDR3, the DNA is TGTGCCAGCAGTTTAGCGGGAGGTGTGGAGACCCAGTACTTC.